This T cell receptor beta chain was recorded in a study of human T cells and chemical hapten exposure. Study overall: Patch tests of 0.01% DPC on the upper back were read at 6 days.

Time point given: pre-sensitization, week 0. Stated treatment: therapeutic diphenylcyclopropenone sensitization with weekly scalp DPC. This clonotype was seen repeatedly, ten times or more. A single record per CDR3 protein comes from TCRdb applying MiXCR to the RACE reads. Seen here are approximately 400,000 distinct CDR3 sequences, 4.5% to 5.5% observed once, and the top ten hold 2.5% to 3%. The CDR3 spans 12 residues. Per germline, CDR1 DFQATT and CDR2 SNEGSKA (reference sequence). Trimming cost V 3 bases and J 3 bases, with 8 bases left between them. The TCR comes from a woman aged 45 to 65 with alopecia areata. Some clones in this sample may be carry-over from other donors' samples. The source was whole blood, collected in connection with sensitization to the hapten diphenylcyclopropenone (DPC). This rearrangement joins TRBV20-1 to TRBJ1-1; weak D call: TRBD1 (5 bases). The DNA of the CDR3 is TGCAGTGCTAGTCCCAGGGACACTGAAGCTTTCTTT. It yields the protein CSASPRDTEAFF.